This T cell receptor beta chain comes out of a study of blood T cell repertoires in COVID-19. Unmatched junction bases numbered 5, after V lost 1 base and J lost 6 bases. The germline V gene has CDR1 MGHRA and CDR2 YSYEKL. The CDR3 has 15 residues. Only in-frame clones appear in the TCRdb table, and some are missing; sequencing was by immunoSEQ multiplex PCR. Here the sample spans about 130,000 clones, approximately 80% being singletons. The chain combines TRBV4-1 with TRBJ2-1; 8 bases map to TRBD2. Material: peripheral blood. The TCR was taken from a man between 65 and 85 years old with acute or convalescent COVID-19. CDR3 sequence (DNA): TGCGCCAGCAGCCAAGGGGTCGGGGGGGCCAATGAGCAGTTCTTC. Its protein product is CASSQGVGGANEQFF.